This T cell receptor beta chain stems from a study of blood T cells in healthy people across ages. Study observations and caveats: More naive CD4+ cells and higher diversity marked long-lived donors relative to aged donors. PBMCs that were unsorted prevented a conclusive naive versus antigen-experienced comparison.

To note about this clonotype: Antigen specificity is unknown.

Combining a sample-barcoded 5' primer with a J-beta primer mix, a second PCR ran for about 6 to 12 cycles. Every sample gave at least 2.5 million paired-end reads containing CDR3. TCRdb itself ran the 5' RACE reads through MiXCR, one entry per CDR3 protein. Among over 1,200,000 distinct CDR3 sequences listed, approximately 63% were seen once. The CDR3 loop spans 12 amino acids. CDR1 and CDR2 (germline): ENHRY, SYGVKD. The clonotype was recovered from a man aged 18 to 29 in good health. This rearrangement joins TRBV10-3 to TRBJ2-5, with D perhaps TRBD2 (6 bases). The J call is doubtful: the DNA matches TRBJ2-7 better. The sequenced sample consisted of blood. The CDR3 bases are TGTGCCATCAGTGAGTACGGGGGCGAGCAGTACTTC. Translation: CAISEYGGEQYF.